The 19 T cell receptor beta chains below come from one sample, sequenced in a study of blood T cell repertoires in COVID-19. Clones were read by immunoSEQ multiplex PCR, and TCRdb kept only the in-frame ones, dropping some. The sample consists of roughly 80,000 clones, almost 85% of them appearing once. Sequencing was done on a sample of peripheral blood. The receptors originated from a man older than 75 with acute or convalescent COVID-19.

The rearrangement joins TRBV14 to TRBJ2-7; TRBD1 agrees at 7 bases. The CDR3 covers 12 residues. Germline CDR1 is SGHDN and CDR2 is FVKESK. With 4 bases clipped from V and 3 bases from J, the junction kept 0 bases outside the gene matches. The CDR3 reads CASSRQGYEQYF. The CDR3 DNA reads as TGTGCCAGCAGCCGACAGGGCTACGAGCAGTACTTC.

In the case of this clone: The same CDR3 also results from other DNA sequences found in this sample. The rearrangement links TRBV29-1 to TRBJ2-2; TRBD1 might be the D (5 bases). Germline values: CDR1 SQVTM, CDR2 ANQGSEA. V dropped 6 bases and J dropped 7 bases, with 9 bases sitting between them. This CDR3 has 11 amino acids. This chain's CDR3 is CSVGRGGELFF. CDR3 in DNA: TGCAGCGTGGGGCGAGGCGGGGAGCTGTTTTTT.

The genes are TRBV11-2 and TRBJ2-5; a weak D match, TRBD1 (5 bases). Per germline, CDR1 SGHAT and CDR2 FQNNGV. Trimming took 1 base from V and 4 from J, leaving 7 bases between them. The CDR3 consists of 13 residues. The CDR3 nucleotides read TGTGCCAGCAGCTTAGTACAGGCAGAGACCCAGTACTTC. Protein sequence: CASSLVQAETQYF. Using reference TRBV11-2 and TRBJ2-5 for the parts outside the CDR3, the full variable domain is EAGVAQSPRYKIIEKRQSVAFWCNPISGHATLYWYQQILGQGPKLLIQFQNNGVVDDSQLPKDRFSAERLKGVDSTLKIQPAKLEDSAVYLCASSLVQAETQYFGPGTRLLVL.

This sequence joins TRBV29-1 and TRBJ2-5, with TRBD2 matching 7 bases. CDR1 SQVTM and CDR2 ANQGSEA come from the germline V gene. V dropped 7 bases and J dropped 5; count of bases not matched to a gene: 10. This CDR3 comprises 13 residues. Written as DNA, the CDR3 is TGCAGCGAGAGCGGGGCGGGCGGGGAGACCCAGTACTTC. It specifies CSESGAGGETQYF.

V usage is TRBV9 and J usage is TRBJ2-1; a possible D gene is TRBD2 (5 bases). Per the germline V gene, CDR1 is SGDLS and CDR2 is YYNGEE. V was clipped by 2 bases and J by 10 bases, with 19 bases between them. This CDR3 is 15 amino acids long. The CDR3 DNA follows: TGTGCCAGCAGCGTCTCGACGGGGAAGGGATGGGAGCAGTTCTTC. Translated: CASSVSTGKGWEQFF.

The chain is built from TRBV7-3 and TRBJ2-3; TRBD1 might be the D (6 bases). The CDR3 extends over 13 amino acids. V lost 1 base and J lost 10, with 12 bases in between. Germline assignment: CDR1 SGHTA and CDR2 FQGTGA. CDR3 protein: CASSLNGGLAQYF. The CDR3 DNA reads TGTGCCAGCAGCTTAAATGGGGGCCTAGCGCAGTATTTT.

This clone came up a few times. V and J are TRBV7-9 and TRBJ2-2; 7 bases line up with TRBD1. The germline V gene encodes CDR1 SEHNR and CDR2 FQNEAQ (reference sequence). CDR3 length equals 16 residues. The V segment lost 3 bases and the J segment 0 bases; nucleotides outside the gene matches: 4. CDR3 sequence reads: CASSFWQGANTGELFF. CDR3 DNA: TGTGCCAGCAGCTTTTGGCAGGGGGCGAACACCGGGGAGCTGTTTTTT.

J is TRBJ1-2 and V is TRBV30; no clear D gene. CDR1 is GTSNPN, CDR2 SVGIG, per germline (reference sequence). There are 14 residues in the CDR3. V lost 1 base to trimming and J lost 4 bases, with 13 bases between them. The CDR3 loop reads CAWSGVEASYGYTF. The CDR3 DNA follows: TGTGCCTGGAGTGGAGTTGAAGCGAGCTATGGCTACACCTTC.

The chain combines TRBV2 with TRBJ2-2; TRBD1 matches at 10 bases. The length of the CDR3 is 14 residues. Germline-derived CDR1 and CDR2 are SNHLY and FYNNEI. Unmatched junction bases numbered 3, after V lost 6 bases and J lost 5 bases. CDR3 DNA: TGTGCCAGCAGGAGACAGGGGGCGACCGGGGAGCTGTTTTTT. Translating gives CASRRQGATGELFF.

On this clone itself: Relative to the germline gene, one junction end is altered; a read error may explain this. The genes are TRBV7-9 and TRBJ1-1; TRBD1 is a possible D gene (6 bases). The CDR3 spans 15 residues. Looked up from germline, CDR1 is SEHNR and CDR2 is FQNEAQ (reference sequence). CDR3 in amino acids: CAGSLAQTGMREAFF. CDR3 in DNA: TGTGCCGGCAGCTTAGCGCAAACAGGGATGAGGGAAGCTTTCTTT. The variable domain in full, with the rest retrieved from reference TRBV7-9 and TRBJ1-1, is DTGVSQNPRHKITKRGQNVTFRCDPISEHNRLYWYRQTLGQGPEFLTYFQNEAQLEKSRLLSDRFSAERPKGSFSTLEIQRTEQGDSAMYLCAGSLAQTGMREAFFGQGTRLTVV.

The gene calls are TRBV3-1 (or the pseudogene TRBV3-2) and TRBJ2-2; 9 nucleotides agree with TRBD2. Germline V lookup: CDR1 LGHDT, CDR2 YNNKEL (reference sequence). The length of the CDR3 is 16 residues. Unmatched junction bases numbered 4, after V lost 5 bases and J lost 0 bases. The CDR3 nucleotides read TGTGCCAGCAGCTCGAGCGGGGGGACGAACACCGGGGAGCTGTTTTTT. It yields the protein CASSSSGGTNTGELFF.

This sequence joins TRBV6-5 and TRBJ2-5; no clear D. The CDR3 totals 13 residues. Trimming pared 10 bases from V and 1 base from J, leaving 13 bases between. Germline CDR1 is MNHEY and CDR2 is SVGAGI. CDR3 sequence reads: CATTSTTQETQYF. The CDR3 coding sequence is TGTGCCACCACCAGTACAACCCAAGAGACCCAGTACTTC.

The chain is built from TRBV29-1 and TRBJ1-1; no reliable D call. Germline V gives CDR1 SQVTM, CDR2 ANQGSEA. This CDR3 region has 12 residues. Trimming took 3 bases from V and 2 from J, leaving 7 bases between them. CDR3 amino acids: CSVDSTNTEAFF. The CDR3 bases are TGCAGCGTTGATAGCACAAACACTGAAGCTTTCTTT.

This chain joins TRBV7-9 and TRBJ2-3, with TRBD1 matching 8 bases. The ends lost 5 bases at V and 4 bases at J; junction bases unmatched: 8. This CDR3 is 15 amino acids long. CDR1 is SEHNR, CDR2 FQNEAQ, per germline (reference sequence). The CDR3 DNA reads as TGTGCCAGCAGCCGACAGGGGCCGAGGGCAGATACGCAGTATTTT. Its translation: CASSRQGPRADTQYF.

The chain has TRBV6-2 or TRBV6-3 and TRBJ1-1; 8 positions agree with TRBD1. Germline V gene lookup returns CDR1 MNHEY and CDR2 SVGEGT. CDR3 length: 12 residues. The V and J ends lost 2 bases and 8 bases, in that order; junction bases with no gene match: 1. CDR3 sequence: CASSYDRGEAFF. The CDR3 DNA sequence: TGTGCCAGCAGTTACGACAGGGGAGAAGCTTTCTTT.

DNA for the CDR3: TGTGCCAGCAGCCCTGACACTCGGACAGATACGCAGTATTTT. Protein: CASSPDTRTDTQYF. The chain has TRBV5-5 and TRBJ2-3; D not certain. CDR1 is SGHKS, CDR2 YYEKEE, per germline (reference sequence). This CDR3 has 14 amino acids. With 4 bases removed from V and 3 bases from J, the gap between germline ends came to 12 bases.

The chain recombines TRBV19 with TRBJ2-7; D perhaps matches TRBD1 (7 bases). Trimming removed 7 bases at V and 1 base at J, with 17 bases between. The CDR3 consists of 15 residues. In germline, CDR1 is LNHDA, CDR2 SQIVND (reference sequence). DNA for the CDR3: TGTGCCAGTACCTCGGCGGAGGGGGCTTCCTACGAGCAGTACTTC. It yields the protein CASTSAEGASYEQYF.

This clone showed up just once. The chain has TRBV1 and TRBJ2-3; the table gives TRBD2 as D, unverified against the DNA. TRBV1 is flagged as a pseudogene. This CDR3 contains 22 residues. CDR3 in amino acids: CTSSRKGDLAGGLIFGTDTQYF. The CDR3 DNA sequence: TGCACCAGCAGCCGCAAAGGGGATCTAGCGGGGGGGCTGATTTTTGGCACAGATACGCAGTATTTT.

The gene calls are TRBV2 and TRBJ1-3, with TRBD1 as a possible D gene (5 bases). Germline CDR1 and CDR2: SNHLY and FYNNEI. This CDR3 has 15 residues. Trimming shortened V by 2 bases and J by 4 bases, and 12 bases separated the two germline ends. CDR3 nucleotides: TGTGCCAGCAGTGAACCCCAGGGTTCGGGAAACACCATATATTTT. As protein: CASSEPQGSGNTIYF.